This T cell receptor (beta chain) was obtained from a study of shared clonotypes between healthy human individuals. Here immunoSEQ multiplex PCR was the method, and the copy in TCRdb shows in-frame clones only, minus some. The sample holds over 800,000 clones, more than 85% seen once. CD45RO negativity and positive selection for CCR7 defined naive CD8 cells, a population that excluded terminally differentiated effector memory CD45RA+ cells. V was pared by 10 bases and J by 3 bases, with 7 bases of the junction left unmatched. The CDR3 totals 13 residues. Germline-derived CDR1 and CDR2 are ENHRY and SYGVKD.

Sequencing used naive CD8+ T cells sorted from blood. The chain links TRBV10-3 to TRBJ2-3; 7 positions agree with TRBD1. This clonotype originated in a man aged 30-40 years in good health. CDR3 sequence (DNA): TGTGCCACCCGGGACAGAGATACAGATACGCAGTATTTT. Its translation is CATRDRDTDTQYF.